This TCR beta chain stems from a study of blood T cells in healthy people across ages. Study-wide findings and caveats: PBMCs that were unsorted prevented a conclusive naive versus antigen-experienced comparison.

As for this clonotype: Its matching antigen is unknown.

For the second PCR, which ran for roughly 6 to 12 cycles, a sample-barcoded 5' primer and a J-beta primer mix were used. MiXCR, run by TCRdb on the 5' RACE reads, gives a single entry per CDR3 protein. Here the sample spans about 780,000 distinct CDR3 sequences, less than 60% being singletons. The CDR3 runs 14 residues. Losses at the gene ends were 9 bases for V and 7 bases for J; bases not matched to a gene: 11. Germline assignment: CDR1 KGHDR and CDR2 SFDVKD. The specimen sequenced was blood. The rearrangement uses TRBV24-1 and TRBJ2-7; TRBD2 agrees at 10 bases. This clonotype was obtained from a man at least 80 years old in good health. CDR3 sequence reads: CATSGESGRDEQYF. The CDR3 DNA sequence: TGTGCCACCTCGGGAGAGAGCGGGAGGGATGAGCAGTACTTC.